The 10 T cell receptor beta chains presented below share a single source sample, sequenced in a study of T cell repertoires in cytomegalovirus infection. TCRdb reanalysed the reads using MiXCR and keeps one entry per CDR3 protein. The sample lists fewer than 550,000 distinct CDR3 sequences; 26% were seen once. Source material: PBMCs. Source of these receptors: a human donor in good health (CMV status not recorded). Some clones in this sample may be carry-over from other donors' samples.

CDR3 region: CASSSGTRGDEQFF. The CDR3 nucleotides read TGCGCCAGCAGCTCCGGGACTAGAGGCGATGAGCAGTTCTTC. The rearrangement joins TRBV5-1 to TRBJ2-1; 8 bases are shared with TRBD2. This CDR3 has 14 amino acids. Germline lookup yields CDR1 SGHRS and CDR2 YFSETQ. J gave up 8 bases and V 3 bases, and 7 bases lay outside the gene matches.

This clonotype was seen ten or more times. The chain is built from TRBV12-3 or TRBV12-4 and TRBJ2-2; D gene unclear. This CDR3 is built from 12 residues. Trimming took off 7 bases at V and 1 base at J, with 4 bases between the two ends. CDR3 amino acids: CASTLNTGELFF. The CDR3, as DNA: TGTGCCAGCACCTTGAACACCGGGGAGCTGTTTTTT.

The table lists this clonotype with a few counts. V is TRBV19 and J is TRBJ1-1; D is ambiguous. The CDR3 consists of 13 residues. Germline V gives CDR1 LNHDA, CDR2 SQIVND (reference sequence). V shed 0 bases and J shed 1 base, with 3 bases lying between them. The CDR3 loop reads CASSIDGNTEAFF. The CDR3 DNA follows: TGTGCCAGTAGTATAGACGGGAACACTGAAGCTTTCTTT.

This clonotype was recorded a few times. The chain employs TRBV6-1 and TRBJ1-1; possible D gene TRBD1, 5 bases. V lost 8 bases and J 1 base, leaving 17 bases between the germline ends. CDR3 length: 15 residues. Looked up from germline, CDR1 is MNHNS and CDR2 is SASEGT. As DNA, the CDR3 is TGTGCCAGCCAGGGTCGAATCGTCAGGAACACTGAAGCTTTCTTT. It codes for CASQGRIVRNTEAFF.

The chain uses TRBV5-1 and TRBJ2-5; D remains ambiguous. The length of the CDR3 is 15 residues. Looked up from germline, CDR1 is SGHRS and CDR2 is YFSETQ. Trimming cost V 0 bases and J 4 bases, with 13 bases left between them. For the CDR3, the DNA is TGCGCCAGCAGCTTGGTACCCGGCGCCGGAGAGACCCAGTACTTC. Translating it yields CASSLVPGAGETQYF.

This clonotype was seen a handful of times. The chain has TRBV12-3 or TRBV12-4 and TRBJ1-2; 8 nucleotides align to TRBD1. The CDR3 consists of 14 residues. The junction had 10 bases not matched to a gene; V was cut back by 6 bases and J by 7 bases. The CDR3 reads CASRQDRDSGGYTF. Here the CDR3 DNA reads TGTGCCAGCAGACAGGACAGGGACTCTGGTGGCTACACCTTC.

The V call is TRBV7-6, the J call TRBJ2-3, with a weak D call TRBD2 (6 bases). The CDR3 spans 15 residues. V lost 5 bases and J 6 bases, leaving 18 bases between the germline ends. Germline V lookup: CDR1 SGHVS, CDR2 FNYEAQ. In DNA, the CDR3 is TGTGCCAGCAGCACCCGGGACTCCCCGCGTGATACGCAGTATTTT. As protein: CASSTRDSPRDTQYF.

This clonotype occurred many times. CDR3 sequence: CASSLTGGTSSYEQYF. The CDR3 coding sequence is TGTGCCAGCAGCTTAACAGGCGGGACGAGCTCCTACGAGCAGTACTTC. The genes are TRBV7-3 and TRBJ2-7; D might be TRBD2 (6 bases). CDR1 is SGHTA and CDR2 is FQGTGA in the germline V gene. The V end lost 0 bases, the J end lost 0 bases, and 12 bases lay between the germline ends. The CDR3 has 16 amino acids.

The V gene is TRBV27, the J gene TRBJ2-1, with no clear D. The germline V gene encodes CDR1 MNHEY and CDR2 SMNVEV (reference sequence). With 2 bases removed from V and 5 bases from J, the gap between germline ends came to 13 bases. The CDR3 is made up of 15 amino acids. The CDR3 is CASSLVRTRNNEQFF. Here the CDR3 DNA reads TGTGCCAGCAGTTTAGTGAGGACGAGGAACAATGAGCAGTTCTTC.

This chain connects TRBV6-2 or TRBV6-3 to TRBJ2-7, with unresolved D. Trimming took off 5 bases at V and 7 bases at J, with 9 bases between the two ends. The germline V gene encodes CDR1 MNHEY and CDR2 SVGEGT. The CDR3 contains 11 residues. DNA for the CDR3: TGTGCCAGCAGTCAGATCGGGGAGCAGTACTTC. Protein sequence: CASSQIGEQYF.